This T cell receptor beta chain was found in a study of cytomegalovirus exposure and HLA in healthy donors. This clone was detected once. CDR3 length: 14 amino acids. Germline values: CDR1 MGHRA, CDR2 YSYEKL. Trimming pared 0 bases from V and 6 bases from J, leaving 9 bases between. PCR employed 60 Vbeta and 13 Jbeta primers. The repertoire was sequenced with immunoSEQ multiplex PCR; TCRdb's copy has only in-frame clones and lacks some. Among some 57,000 clones listed, approximately 70% were seen once. The chain carries TRBV4-1 and TRBJ1-5, with TRBD1 as a possible D gene (6 bases). Source material: PBMCs. The TCR comes from an older woman in good health and CMV-seropositive. This CDR3 reads CASSQEGGGQPQHF. CDR3 DNA sequence: TGCGCCAGCAGCCAAGAGGGAGGGGGTCAGCCCCAGCATTTT.